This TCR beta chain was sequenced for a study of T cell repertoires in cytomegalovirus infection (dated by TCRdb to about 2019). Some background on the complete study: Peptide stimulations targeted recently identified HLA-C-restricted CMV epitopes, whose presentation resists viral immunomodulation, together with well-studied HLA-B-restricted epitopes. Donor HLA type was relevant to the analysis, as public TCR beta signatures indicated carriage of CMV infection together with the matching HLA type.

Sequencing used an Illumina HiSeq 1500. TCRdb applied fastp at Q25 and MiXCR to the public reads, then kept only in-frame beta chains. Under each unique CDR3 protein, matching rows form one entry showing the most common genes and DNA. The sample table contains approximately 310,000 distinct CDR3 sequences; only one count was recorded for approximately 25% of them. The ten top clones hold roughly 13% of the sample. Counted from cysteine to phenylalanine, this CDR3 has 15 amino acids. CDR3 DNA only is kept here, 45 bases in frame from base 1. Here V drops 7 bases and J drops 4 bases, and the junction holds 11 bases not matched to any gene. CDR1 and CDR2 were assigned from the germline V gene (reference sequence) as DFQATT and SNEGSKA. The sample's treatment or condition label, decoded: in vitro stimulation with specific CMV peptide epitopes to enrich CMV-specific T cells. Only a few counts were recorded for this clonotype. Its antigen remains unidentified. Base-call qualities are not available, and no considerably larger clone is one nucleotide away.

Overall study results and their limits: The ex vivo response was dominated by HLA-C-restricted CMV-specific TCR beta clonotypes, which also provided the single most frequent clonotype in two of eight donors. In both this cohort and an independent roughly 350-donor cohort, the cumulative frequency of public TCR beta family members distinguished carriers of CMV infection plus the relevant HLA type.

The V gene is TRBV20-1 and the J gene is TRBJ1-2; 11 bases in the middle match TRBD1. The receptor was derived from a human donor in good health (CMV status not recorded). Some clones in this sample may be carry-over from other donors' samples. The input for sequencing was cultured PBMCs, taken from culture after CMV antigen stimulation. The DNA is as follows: TGCAGTGGACCCTTGGACAGGGGGCAAGGCTATGGCTACACCTTC. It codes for CSGPLDRGQGYGYTF.